The 18 T cell receptor beta chains below come from one sample, sequenced in a study of control samples from healthy donors and cancer patients (TCRdb year 2020). Libraries came from the immunoSEQ multiplex PCR assay. Sourced from immuneACCESS, this table was stored by TCRdb with only in-frame sequences that have V and J called. A share of the clones is absent; for the studies checked, an unresolved V gene accounts for under half, and the remainder has no known explanation. Here the sample has some 130,000 clones; 92% occur a single time. Of the sample, over 2% is held by the ten largest clones. The sequencing input was blood. Every receptor here comes from a woman in her forties or fifties in good health.

The rearrangement joins TRBV4-1 to TRBJ1-1; no firm D call. Germline V CDR1 and CDR2: MGHRA, YSYEKL. The ends were cut back, 4 bases at V and 0 bases at J, with 9 bases in the middle. This CDR3 comprises 14 residues. In DNA form, the CDR3 reads TGCGCCAGCAGCCCGAATCAGGTGAACACTGAAGCTTTCTTT. Translation: CASSPNQVNTEAFF.

The chain links TRBV19 to TRBJ1-1; D is unclear. The V and J ends lost 7 bases and 0 bases respectively, with 3 bases between them. The CDR3 is made up of 11 amino acids. Germline assignment: CDR1 LNHDA and CDR2 SQIVND (reference sequence). The CDR3 reads CASTVNTEAFF. The CDR3, as DNA: TGTGCCAGTACAGTGAACACTGAAGCTTTCTTT.

The chain has TRBV29-1 and TRBJ2-6; D call uncertain. CDR1 is SQVTM and CDR2 is ANQGSEA in the germline V gene. Trimming removed 6 bases from V and 1 base from J, with 4 bases in between. The CDR3 runs 12 residues. This CDR3 is CSVPSGANVLTF. The DNA of the CDR3 is TGCAGCGTCCCGTCTGGGGCCAACGTCCTGACTTTC. Full variable domain (remainder filled in from reference TRBV29-1 and TRBJ2-6): SAVISQKPSRDICQRGTSLTIQCQVDSQVTMMFWYRQQPGQSLTLIATANQGSEATYESGFVIDKFPISRPNLTFSTLTVSNMSPEDSSIYLCSVPSGANVLTFGAGSRLTVL.

V usage is TRBV19 and J usage is TRBJ2-6; either TRBD1 or TRBD2 may fit D (5 bases each). V was trimmed by 6 bases and J by 0 bases, leaving 18 bases between them. This CDR3 has 18 residues. CDR1 is LNHDA, CDR2 SQIVND, per germline (reference sequence). This CDR3 is CASRKPGTGPSGANVLTF. Here the CDR3 DNA reads TGTGCCAGTAGAAAACCCGGGACCGGTCCCTCTGGGGCCAACGTCCTGACTTTC.

Regarding this clone: Germline and junction disagree at one end, which may indicate a read error. The rearrangement uses TRBV7-9 and TRBJ1-6; D is uncertain. Germline V CDR1 and CDR2: SEHNR, FQNEAQ (reference sequence). This CDR3 has 15 residues. CDR3 coding DNA: TGTGCCAGCAGCTCTCGCTCCTCCAATAATTCACCCCTCCACTTT. It yields the protein CASSSRSSNNSPLHF.

The DNA of the CDR3 is TGTGCCAGCAGCTTAGGGACCCACACTGAAGCTTTCTTT. This encodes CASSLGTHTEAFF. The rearrangement joins TRBV7-8 to TRBJ1-1; D call uncertain. This CDR3 has 13 residues. V was pared by 1 base and J by 3 bases, with 6 bases between. Germline V gene sequence: CDR1 SGHVS, CDR2 FQNEAQ.

The rearrangement links TRBV5-1 to TRBJ2-5; D unresolved. The V end was cut by 4 bases, the J end by 5 bases, with 9 bases between. Germline loops: CDR1 SGHRS, CDR2 YFSETQ. CDR3 length: 12 amino acids. The CDR3 here is CASSPRGETQYF. In DNA form, the CDR3 reads TGCGCCAGCAGCCCCCGAGGTGAGACCCAGTACTTC. Drawing the rest from reference TRBV5-1 and TRBJ2-5, the complete variable domain is KAGVTQTPRYLIKTRGQQVTLSCSPISGHRSVSWYQQTPGQGLQFLFEYFSETQRNKGNFPGRFSGRQFSNSRSEMNVSTLELGDSALYLCASSPRGETQYFGPGTRLLVL.

The V call is TRBV7-8, the J call TRBJ1-1; possible D gene TRBD1, 6 bases. This CDR3 contains 14 residues. Germline CDR1 and CDR2: SGHVS and FQNEAQ. The V end was cut by 7 bases, the J end by 1 base, with 13 bases between. CDR3 in DNA: TGTGCCAGCACCCTGGGACAAACGAACACTGAAGCTTTCTTT. Amino acid sequence: CASTLGQTNTEAFF.

The chain uses TRBV13 and TRBJ1-3; D unresolved. Germline V gives CDR1 PRHDT, CDR2 FYEKMQ (reference sequence). The V and J ends lost 2 bases and 0 bases respectively, with 11 bases between them. This CDR3 comprises 16 residues. CDR3 residues: CASSLQVLSSGNTIYF. The CDR3 nucleotides are TGTGCCAGCAGCTTACAGGTCCTGAGCTCTGGAAACACCATATATTTT.

CDR3 coding DNA: TGCAGTGCTAGTATAAACACTGAAGCTTTCTTT. Protein sequence: CSASINTEAFF. The V call is TRBV20-1, the J call TRBJ1-1; no clear D. The germline V and J ends were trimmed by 3 bases and 2 bases, with 4 bases remaining between them. The length of the CDR3 is 11 residues. Germline loops: CDR1 DFQATT, CDR2 SNEGSKA (reference sequence).

V gene TRBV21-1 combines with J gene TRBJ2-7; the table's TRBD1 call for D was not verified on the DNA. TRBV21-1 has pseudogene status. CDR3 length equals 15 residues. The CDR3 region is CASSKAGQGLGEQYF. DNA for the CDR3: TGTGCCAGCAGCAAAGCGGGACAGGGTTTGGGCGAGCAGTACTTC.

The chain is built from TRBV6-5 and TRBJ1-4, with D unresolved. This CDR3 comprises 14 residues. The V and J ends lost 0 bases and 7 bases respectively, with 9 bases between them. CDR1 and CDR2 from the germline V gene are MNHEY and SVGAGI. The CDR3 protein is CASSYSINSEKLFF. The CDR3 region has the DNA TGTGCCAGCAGTTACTCGATTAATAGTGAAAAACTGTTTTTT.

The chain is built from TRBV3-1 (or the pseudogene TRBV3-2) and TRBJ2-7; TRBD1 agrees at 10 bases. With V trimmed by 4 bases and J by 1 base, 10 bases remained unmatched. The CDR3 totals 17 residues. Per the germline V gene, CDR1 is LGHDT and CDR2 is YNNKEL (reference sequence). Here the CDR3 DNA reads TGTGCCAGCAGCCCTCGTTGGGACAGGGGTCCGTCCTACGAGCAGTACTTC. It translates to CASSPRWDRGPSYEQYF.

The CDR3 DNA reads as TGTGCCAGCGGTCTAGACAGGGTCGGGAGTCAGCCCCAGCATTTT. Its translation is CASGLDRVGSQPQHF. The V gene is TRBV2, the J gene TRBJ1-5; 7 nucleotides align to TRBD1. Per germline, CDR1 SNHLY and CDR2 FYNNEI. Trimming cost V 8 bases and J 6 bases; bases outside gene matches: 13. This CDR3 comprises 15 residues.

The gene calls are TRBV24-1 and TRBJ1-1, with D hard to call. Germline CDR1 KGHDR, CDR2 SFDVKD. The CDR3 has 14 amino acids. Trimming removed 6 bases at V and 3 bases at J, with 13 bases between. The CDR3 reads CATSRRRRDTEAFF. CDR3 bases: TGTGCCACCAGTCGGAGGAGAAGAGACACTGAAGCTTTCTTT.

J is TRBJ1-3 and V is TRBV18; 8 nucleotides agree with TRBD1. V lost 10 bases, J lost 0 bases, and 11 bases stayed unmatched. This CDR3 spans 16 amino acids. CDR1 KGHSH and CDR2 LQKENI come from the germline V gene. CDR3 residues: CATSDQTGGSGNTIYF. CDR3 in DNA: TGTGCCACCTCCGACCAAACAGGGGGCTCTGGAAACACCATATATTTT.

This chain links TRBV28 with TRBJ1-5; no clear D gene. The CDR3 sequence is 12 residues long. Trimming took 7 bases from V and 3 from J, leaving 7 bases between them. Per the germline V gene, CDR1 is MDHEN and CDR2 is SYDVKM. This CDR3 reads CASKVLNQPQHF. CDR3 bases: TGTGCCAGCAAAGTCCTCAATCAGCCCCAGCATTTT.

The chain recombines TRBV18 with TRBJ1-1, with 10 bases that match TRBD1. Germline loops: CDR1 KGHSH, CDR2 LQKENI. V shed 4 bases and J 1 base; nucleotides not matched to a gene: 0. The CDR3 contains 14 residues. CDR3 loop: CASSRDRGNTEAFF. The CDR3 region has the DNA TGTGCCAGCTCACGGGACAGGGGGAACACTGAAGCTTTCTTT.